The clone carrying this T cell receptor (beta chain) was counted once. The antigen is undetermined. Looked up from germline, CDR1 is SEHNR and CDR2 is FQNEAQ (reference sequence). The CDR3 is 17 residues long. Trimming shortened V by 2 bases and J by 0 bases, and 16 bases separated the two germline ends. These data originate in a study of cytotoxic CD8 clonotypes in ibrutinib-treated CLL. Notes on the study in general: There were few public clonotypes, and on treatment they contracted or stayed stable.

TCRdb's table, derived via immunoSEQ multiplex PCR, lists solely in-frame clones and lacks some. Of over 30,000 clones in the sample, around 63% were seen once. The specimen was PBMCs, collected at disease progression, from a patient treated with ibrutinib. This TCR derives from a human donor with chronic lymphocytic leukemia. This chain connects TRBV7-9 to TRBJ2-5; weak D call: TRBD1 (5 bases). This CDR3 is CASSLLQDRWYQETQYF. For the CDR3, the DNA is TGTGCCAGCAGCTTACTACAGGACCGCTGGTACCAAGAGACCCAGTACTTC.